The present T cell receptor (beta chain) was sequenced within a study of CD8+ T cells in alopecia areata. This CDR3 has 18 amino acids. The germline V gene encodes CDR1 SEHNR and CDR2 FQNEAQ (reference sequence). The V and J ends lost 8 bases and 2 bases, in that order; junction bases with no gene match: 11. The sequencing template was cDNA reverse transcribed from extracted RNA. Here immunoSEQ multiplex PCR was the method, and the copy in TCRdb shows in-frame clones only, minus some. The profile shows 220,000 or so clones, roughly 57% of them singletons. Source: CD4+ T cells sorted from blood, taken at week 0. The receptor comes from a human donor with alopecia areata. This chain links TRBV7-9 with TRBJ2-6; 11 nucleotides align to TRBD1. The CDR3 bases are TGTGCCAGCGATGTCCCTGGACAGGGGGCAGCTGGGGCCAACGTCCTGACTTTC. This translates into CASDVPGQGAAGANVLTF.